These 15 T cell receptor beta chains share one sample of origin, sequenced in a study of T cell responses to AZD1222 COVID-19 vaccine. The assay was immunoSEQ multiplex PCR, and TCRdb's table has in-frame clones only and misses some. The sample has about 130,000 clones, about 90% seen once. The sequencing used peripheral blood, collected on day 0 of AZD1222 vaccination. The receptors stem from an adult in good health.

CDR3 bases: TGTGCCAGTAGGGGGGAGGGACCCCAATCCACGCAGTTCTTC. Its protein product is CASRGEGPQSTQFF. This rearrangement joins TRBV19 to TRBJ2-1, with 7 bases aligning to TRBD2. Looked up from germline, CDR1 is LNHDA and CDR2 is SQIVND (reference sequence). J gave up 12 bases and V 6 bases, and 14 bases lay outside the gene matches. CDR3 length: 14 residues.

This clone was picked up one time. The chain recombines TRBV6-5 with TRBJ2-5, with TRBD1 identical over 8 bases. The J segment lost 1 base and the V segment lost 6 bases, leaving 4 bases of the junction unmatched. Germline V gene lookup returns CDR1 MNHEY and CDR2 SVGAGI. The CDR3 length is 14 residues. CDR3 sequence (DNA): TGTGCCAGCAGACTGACAGGGGCCCAAGAGACCCAGTACTTC. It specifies CASRLTGAQETQYF.

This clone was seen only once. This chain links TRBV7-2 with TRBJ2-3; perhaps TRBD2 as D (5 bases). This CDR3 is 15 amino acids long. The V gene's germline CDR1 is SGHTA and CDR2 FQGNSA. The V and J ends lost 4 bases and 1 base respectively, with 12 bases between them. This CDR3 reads CASSSAGIRTDTQYF. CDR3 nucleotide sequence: TGTGCCAGCAGCTCGGCCGGGATACGCACAGATACGCAGTATTTT. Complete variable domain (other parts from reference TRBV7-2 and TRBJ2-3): GAGVSQSPSNKVTEKGKDVELRCDPISGHTALYWYRQSLGQGLEFLIYFQGNSAPDKSGLPSDRFSAERTGGSVSTLTIQRTQQEDSAVYLCASSSAGIRTDTQYFGPGTRLTVL.

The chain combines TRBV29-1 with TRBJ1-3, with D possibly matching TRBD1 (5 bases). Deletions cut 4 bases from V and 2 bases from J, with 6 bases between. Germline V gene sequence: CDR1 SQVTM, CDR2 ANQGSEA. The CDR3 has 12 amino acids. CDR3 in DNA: TGCAGCGTTGCGGGGCCTGGAAACACCATATATTTT. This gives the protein CSVAGPGNTIYF.

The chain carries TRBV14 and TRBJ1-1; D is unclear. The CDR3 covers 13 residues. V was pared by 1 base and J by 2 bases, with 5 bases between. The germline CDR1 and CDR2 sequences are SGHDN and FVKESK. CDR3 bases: TGTGCCAGCAGCCAAGGAGCCAACACTGAAGCTTTCTTT. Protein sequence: CASSQGANTEAFF.

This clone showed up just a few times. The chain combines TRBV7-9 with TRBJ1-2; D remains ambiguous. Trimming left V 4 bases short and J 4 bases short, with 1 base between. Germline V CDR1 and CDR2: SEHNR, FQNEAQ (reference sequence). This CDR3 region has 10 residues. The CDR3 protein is CASSSYGYTF. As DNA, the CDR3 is TGTGCCAGCAGCTCCTATGGCTACACCTTC.

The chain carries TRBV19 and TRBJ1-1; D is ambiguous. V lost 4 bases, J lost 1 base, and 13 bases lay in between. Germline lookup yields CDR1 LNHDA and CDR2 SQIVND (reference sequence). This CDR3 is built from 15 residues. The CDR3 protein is CASSTPFGANTEAFF. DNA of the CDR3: TGTGCCAGTAGTACGCCCTTTGGAGCGAACACTGAAGCTTTCTTT.

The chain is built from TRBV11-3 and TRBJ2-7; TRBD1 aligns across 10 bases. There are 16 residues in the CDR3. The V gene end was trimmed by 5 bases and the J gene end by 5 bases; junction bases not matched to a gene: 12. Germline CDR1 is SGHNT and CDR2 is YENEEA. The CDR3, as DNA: TGTGCCAGCAGCGAAACTTCCGGGACAGGGGACCACGAGCAGTACTTC. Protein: CASSETSGTGDHEQYF.

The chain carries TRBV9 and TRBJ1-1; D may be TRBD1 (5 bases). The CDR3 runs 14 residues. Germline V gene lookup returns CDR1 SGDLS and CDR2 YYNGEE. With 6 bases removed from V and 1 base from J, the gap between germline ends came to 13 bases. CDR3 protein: CASKRVGPNTEAFF. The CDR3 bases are TGTGCCAGCAAGAGAGTGGGGCCGAACACTGAAGCTTTCTTT.

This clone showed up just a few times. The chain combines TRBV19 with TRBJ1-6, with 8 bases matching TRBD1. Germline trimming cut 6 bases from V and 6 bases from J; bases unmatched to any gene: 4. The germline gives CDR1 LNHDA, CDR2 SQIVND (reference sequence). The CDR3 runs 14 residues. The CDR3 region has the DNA TGTGCCAGTAGGGACAGGGCCGTTAATTCACCCCTCCACTTT. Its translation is CASRDRAVNSPLHF. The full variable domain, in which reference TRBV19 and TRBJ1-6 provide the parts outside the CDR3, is DGGITQSPKYLFRKEGQNVTLSCEQNLNHDAMYWYRQDPGQGLRLIYYSQIVNDFQKGDIAEGYSVSREKKESFPLTVTSAQKNPTAFYLCASRDRAVNSPLHFGNGTRLTVT.

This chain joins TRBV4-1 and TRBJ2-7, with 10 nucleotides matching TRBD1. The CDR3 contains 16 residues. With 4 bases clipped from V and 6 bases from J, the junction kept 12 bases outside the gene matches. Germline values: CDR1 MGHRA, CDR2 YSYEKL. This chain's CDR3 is CASSPSQGQGLGEQYF. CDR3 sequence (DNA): TGCGCCAGCAGCCCTAGTCAGGGACAGGGGTTGGGCGAGCAGTACTTC.

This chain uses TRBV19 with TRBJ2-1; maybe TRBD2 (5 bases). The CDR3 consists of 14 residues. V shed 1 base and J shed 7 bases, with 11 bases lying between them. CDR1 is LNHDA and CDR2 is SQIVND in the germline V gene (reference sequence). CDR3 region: CASSIGRGWNEQFF. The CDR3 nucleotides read TGTGCCAGTAGTATAGGCCGGGGATGGAATGAGCAGTTCTTC. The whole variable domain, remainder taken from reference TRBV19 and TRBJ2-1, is DGGITQSPKYLFRKEGQNVTLSCEQNLNHDAMYWYRQDPGQGLRLIYYSQIVNDFQKGDIAEGYSVSREKKESFPLTVTSAQKNPTAFYLCASSIGRGWNEQFFGPGTRLTVL.

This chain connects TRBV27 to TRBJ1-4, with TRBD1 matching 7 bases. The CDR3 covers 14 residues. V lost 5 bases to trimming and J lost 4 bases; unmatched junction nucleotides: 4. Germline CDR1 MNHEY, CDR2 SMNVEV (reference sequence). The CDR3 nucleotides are TGTGCCAGCAGTCCCGACAGGGTTAATGAAAAACTGTTTTTT. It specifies CASSPDRVNEKLFF.

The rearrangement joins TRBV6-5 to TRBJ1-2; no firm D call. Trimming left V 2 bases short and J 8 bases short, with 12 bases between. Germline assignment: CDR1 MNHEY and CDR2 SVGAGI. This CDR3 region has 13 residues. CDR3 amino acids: CASSYRVEEGYTF. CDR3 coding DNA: TGTGCCAGCAGTTACAGGGTCGAAGAAGGCTACACCTTC.

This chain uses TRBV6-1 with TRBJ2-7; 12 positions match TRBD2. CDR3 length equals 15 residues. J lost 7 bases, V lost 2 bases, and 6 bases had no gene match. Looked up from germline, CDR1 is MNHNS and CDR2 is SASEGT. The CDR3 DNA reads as TGTGCCAGCAGTGAACCCCTAGCGGGAGGGAGGGAGCAGTACTTC. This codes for CASSEPLAGGREQYF.